The T cell receptor beta chain described here comes from a study of T cells after yellow fever vaccination. This clonotype was picked up a small number of times. TCRdb fed the 5' RACE reads into MiXCR, producing one record per CDR3 protein. The table lists 500,000 to 650,000 distinct CDR3 sequences, approximately 13% of them singletons. CDR3 size: 18 residues. V shed 0 bases and J 1 base; nucleotides not matched to a gene: 7. Germline CDR1 reads MNHEY; CDR2 reads SVGEGT. The sequences come from PBMCs, collected on the day of the yellow fever booster vaccination. V gene TRBV6-2 or TRBV6-3 combines with J gene TRBJ2-2, with 8 bases aligning to TRBD1. The sequence was obtained from a man aged 25-45 years who received the YFV17D yellow fever vaccine. CDR3 sequence: CASSYSATGARNTGELFF. CDR3 bases: TGTGCCAGCAGTTACTCCGCGACAGGGGCCCGGAACACCGGGGAGCTGTTTTTT.